Sequencing of this T cell receptor (beta chain) was carried out in a study of cytomegalovirus exposure and HLA in healthy donors. Study-level results: By a later analysis, the bulk of CMV-associated TCR beta chains appeared HLA-restricted.

This clone was recorded a few times. What it binds is unknown. The PCR employed 60 Vbeta primers together with 13 Jbeta primers. Original analysis: In a later analysis, about 12 million of 75 million to 90 million unique beta chains occurred in at least two donors. Produced via immunoSEQ multiplex PCR; TCRdb's table is partial and in-frame only. That table furnishes V, J and clone size, whereas the DNA furnished D and trimming. The table shows 90,000 to 110,000 clones, with 65% to 85% occurring only once. The CDR3 sequence is 15 residues long. The V gene's germline CDR1 is LGHNA and CDR2 YNFKEQ. The junction had 10 bases not matched to a gene; V was cut back by 1 base and J by 11 bases.

This chain uses TRBV4-2 with TRBJ2-4, with 8 bases matching TRBD1. Material: PBMCs. This sequence was found in a male donor in good health and CMV-seronegative. DNA of the CDR3: TGTGCCAGCAGCCAAGTTGCGGGACAGGATGATGTTCAGTACTTC. Encoded protein: CASSQVAGQDDVQYF.